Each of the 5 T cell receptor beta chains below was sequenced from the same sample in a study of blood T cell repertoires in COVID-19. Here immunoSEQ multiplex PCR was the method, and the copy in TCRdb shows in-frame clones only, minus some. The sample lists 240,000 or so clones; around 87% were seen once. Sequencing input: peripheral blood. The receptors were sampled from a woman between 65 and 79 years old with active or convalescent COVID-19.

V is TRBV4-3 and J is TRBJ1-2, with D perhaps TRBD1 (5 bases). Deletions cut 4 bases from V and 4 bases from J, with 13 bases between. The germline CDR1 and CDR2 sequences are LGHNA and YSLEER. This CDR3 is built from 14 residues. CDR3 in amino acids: CASSLEGGVYGYTF. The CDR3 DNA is TGCGCCAGCAGCCTAGAGGGAGGGGTCTATGGCTACACCTTC.

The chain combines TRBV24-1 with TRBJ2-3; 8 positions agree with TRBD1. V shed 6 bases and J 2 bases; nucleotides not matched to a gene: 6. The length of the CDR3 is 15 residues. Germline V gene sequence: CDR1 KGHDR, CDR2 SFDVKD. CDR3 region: CATSSGQEFTDTQYF. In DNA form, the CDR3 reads TGTGCCACCAGTTCGGGACAGGAGTTCACAGATACGCAGTATTTT.

The CDR3 reads CASSFLTGADTTNEKLFF. CDR3 coding DNA: TGCGCCAGCAGCTTTCTGACAGGGGCGGATACAACTAATGAAAAACTGTTTTTT. This sequence joins TRBV5-1 and TRBJ1-4; 8 nucleotides line up with TRBD1. The length of the CDR3 is 18 residues. V was pared by 2 bases and J by 0 bases, with 9 bases of the junction left unmatched. CDR1 and CDR2 (germline): SGHRS, YFSETQ.

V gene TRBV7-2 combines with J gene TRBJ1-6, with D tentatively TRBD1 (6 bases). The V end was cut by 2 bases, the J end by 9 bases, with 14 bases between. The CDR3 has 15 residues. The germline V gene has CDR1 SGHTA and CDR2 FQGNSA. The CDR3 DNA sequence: TGTGCCAGCAGCTTAACCGCGGGGGCAGGTTCACCCCTCCACTTT. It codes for CASSLTAGAGSPLHF. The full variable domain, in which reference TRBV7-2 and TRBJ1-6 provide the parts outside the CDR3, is GAGVSQSPSNKVTEKGKDVELRCDPISGHTALYWYRQSLGQGLEFLIYFQGNSAPDKSGLPSDRFSAERTGGSVSTLTIQRTQQEDSAVYLCASSLTAGAGSPLHFGNGTRLTVT.

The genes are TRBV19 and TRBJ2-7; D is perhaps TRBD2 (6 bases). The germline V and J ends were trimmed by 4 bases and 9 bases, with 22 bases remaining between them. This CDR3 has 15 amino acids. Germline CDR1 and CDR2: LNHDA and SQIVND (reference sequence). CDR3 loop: CASSTWGEGSKVQYF. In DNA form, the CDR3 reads TGTGCCAGTAGTACCTGGGGGGAAGGGTCGAAGGTGCAGTACTTC.